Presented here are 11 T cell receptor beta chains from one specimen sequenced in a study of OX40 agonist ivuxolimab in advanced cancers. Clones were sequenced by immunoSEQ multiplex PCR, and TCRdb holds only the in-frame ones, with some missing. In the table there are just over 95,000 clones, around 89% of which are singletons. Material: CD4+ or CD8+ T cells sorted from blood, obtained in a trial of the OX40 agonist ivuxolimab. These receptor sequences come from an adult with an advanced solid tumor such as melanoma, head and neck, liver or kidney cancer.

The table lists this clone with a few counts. CDR3 DNA sequence: TGTGCCTGGCATAGGGACCGCCCCACTGAAGCTTTCTTT. It encodes CAWHRDRPTEAFF. The gene calls are TRBV30 and TRBJ1-1; a weak D match, TRBD1 (5 bases). CDR3 length equals 13 residues. Per germline, CDR1 GTSNPN and CDR2 SVGIG (reference sequence). The V end was cut by 5 bases, the J end by 4 bases, with 14 bases between. The whole variable domain, filled in from reference TRBV30 and TRBJ1-1, reads SQTIHQWPATLVQPVGSPLSLECTVEGTSNPNLYWYRQAAGRGLQLLFYSVGIGQISSEVPQNLSASRPQDRQFILSSKKLLLSDSGFYLCAWHRDRPTEAFFGQGTRLTVV.

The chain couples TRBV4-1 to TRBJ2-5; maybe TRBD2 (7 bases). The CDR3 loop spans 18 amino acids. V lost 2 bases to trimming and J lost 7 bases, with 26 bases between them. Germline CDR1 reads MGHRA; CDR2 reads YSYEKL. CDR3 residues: CASSQLGLIGGRSRTQYF. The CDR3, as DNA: TGCGCCAGCAGCCAATTGGGGCTAATCGGGGGGCGTTCTCGGACCCAGTACTTC.

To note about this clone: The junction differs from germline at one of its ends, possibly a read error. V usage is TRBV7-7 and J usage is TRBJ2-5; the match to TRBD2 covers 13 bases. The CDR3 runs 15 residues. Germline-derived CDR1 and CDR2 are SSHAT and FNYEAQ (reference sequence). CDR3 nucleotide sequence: TGTGCCAGCAGCTTGGGACTAGCGGGGAAAGAGACCCGGTACTTC. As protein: CASSLGLAGKETRYF.

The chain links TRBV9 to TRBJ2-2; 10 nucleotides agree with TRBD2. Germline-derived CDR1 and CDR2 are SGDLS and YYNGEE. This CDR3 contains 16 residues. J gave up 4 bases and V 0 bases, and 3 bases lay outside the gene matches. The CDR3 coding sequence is TGTGCCAGCAGCGTAGGGCTAGCGGGAGCCACCGGGGAGCTGTTTTTT. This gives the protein CASSVGLAGATGELFF.

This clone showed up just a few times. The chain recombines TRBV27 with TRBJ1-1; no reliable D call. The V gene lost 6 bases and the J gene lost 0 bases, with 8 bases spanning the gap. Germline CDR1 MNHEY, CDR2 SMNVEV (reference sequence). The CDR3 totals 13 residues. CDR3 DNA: TGTGCCAGCAGGGTTAAGTTGAACACTGAAGCTTTCTTT. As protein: CASRVKLNTEAFF.

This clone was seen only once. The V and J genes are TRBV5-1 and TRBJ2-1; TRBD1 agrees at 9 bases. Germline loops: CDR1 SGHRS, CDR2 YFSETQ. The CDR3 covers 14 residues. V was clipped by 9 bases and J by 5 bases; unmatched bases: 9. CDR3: CATGRTGDHNEQFF. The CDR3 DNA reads TGCGCCACCGGAAGGACAGGGGATCACAATGAGCAGTTCTTC.

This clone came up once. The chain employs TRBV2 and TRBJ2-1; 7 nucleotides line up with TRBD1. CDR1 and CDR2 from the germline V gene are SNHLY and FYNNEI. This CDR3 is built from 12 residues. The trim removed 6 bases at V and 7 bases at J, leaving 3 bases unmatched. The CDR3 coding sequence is TGTGCCAGCAGCCACAGGGGAAATGAGCAGTTCTTC. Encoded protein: CASSHRGNEQFF. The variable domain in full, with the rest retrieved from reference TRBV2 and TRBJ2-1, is EPEVTQTPSHQVTQMGQEVILRCVPISNHLYFYWYRQILGQKVEFLVSFYNNEISEKSEIFDDQFSVERPDGSNFTLKIRSTKLEDSAMYFCASSHRGNEQFFGPGTRLTVL.

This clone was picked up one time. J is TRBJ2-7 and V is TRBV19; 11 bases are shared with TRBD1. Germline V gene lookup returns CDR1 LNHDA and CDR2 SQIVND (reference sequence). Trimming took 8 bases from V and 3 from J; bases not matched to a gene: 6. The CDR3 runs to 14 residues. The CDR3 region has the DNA TGTGCCAGTGCAAAAGGGACAGGGGGCTACGAGCAGTACTTC. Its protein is CASAKGTGGYEQYF.

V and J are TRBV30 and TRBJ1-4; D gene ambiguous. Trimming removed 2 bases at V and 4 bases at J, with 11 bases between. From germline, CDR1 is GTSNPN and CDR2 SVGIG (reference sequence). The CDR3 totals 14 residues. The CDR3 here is CAWSRTAFNEKLFF. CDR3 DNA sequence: TGTGCCTGGAGTAGGACGGCCTTTAATGAAAAACTGTTTTTT.

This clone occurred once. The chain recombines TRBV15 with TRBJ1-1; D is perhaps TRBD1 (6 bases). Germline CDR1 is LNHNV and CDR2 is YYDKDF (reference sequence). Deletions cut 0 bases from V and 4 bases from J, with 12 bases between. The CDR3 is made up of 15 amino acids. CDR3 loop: CATSRDGGLGTEAFF. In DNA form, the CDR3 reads TGTGCCACCAGCAGAGATGGGGGGCTGGGCACTGAAGCTTTCTTT.

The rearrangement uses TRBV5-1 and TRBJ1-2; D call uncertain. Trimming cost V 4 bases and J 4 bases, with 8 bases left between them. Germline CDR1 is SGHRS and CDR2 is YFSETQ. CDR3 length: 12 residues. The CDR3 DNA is TGCGCCAGCAGCATATGGGGCTATGGCTACACCTTC. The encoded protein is CASSIWGYGYTF.